The sequence of this T cell receptor beta chain was determined in a study of blood T cell repertoires in COVID-19. Generated by immunoSEQ multiplex PCR, the TCRdb table keeps only in-frame clones and is missing some. The data contain roughly 160,000 clones, 80% to 85% of them singletons. Germline CDR1 is SGHRS and CDR2 is YFSETQ. Trimming left V 0 bases short and J 7 bases short, with 16 bases between. This CDR3 region has 16 residues. This TCR came from a woman aged 60-75 years who had recovered from COVID-19. This chain uses TRBV5-1 with TRBJ1-4; D call uncertain. Sequenced: PBMCs or T cells enriched from blood (not recorded which). The CDR3 DNA is TGCGCCAGCAGCTTGGGTATCGCTTCACTAGGTGAAAAACTGTTTTTT. Amino acids: CASSLGIASLGEKLFF. Supplemented by reference TRBV5-1 and TRBJ1-4, the full variable domain reads KAGVTQTPRYLIKTRGQQVTLSCSPISGHRSVSWYQQTPGQGLQFLFEYFSETQRNKGNFPGRFSGRQFSNSRSEMNVSTLELGDSALYLCASSLGIASLGEKLFFGSGTQLSVL.